Included here is one T cell receptor (beta chain) sequence, with context. Germline V gene data show CDR1 as SGHTA and CDR2 as FQGNSA. The CDR3 sequence is 16 residues long. V lost 5 bases and J 6 bases, leaving 21 bases between the germline ends. The source of the sample is a study of T cells after yellow fever vaccination. TCRdb re-derived calls from the 5' RACE reads in MiXCR, one entry per CDR3 protein. Of hundreds of thousands of distinct CDR3 sequences listed, 8.5% to 10% are singletons. The J gene is TRBJ2-3, the V gene TRBV7-2; D not certain. The specimen comprised PBMCs, sampled on the day of the first yellow fever vaccination. This TCR came from a man aged 18 to 35 who received the YFV17D yellow fever vaccine. CDR3 coding DNA: TGTGCCAGCAGCGAACCGGTAGACGCAAACGGGGATACGCAGTATTTT. This codes for CASSEPVDANGDTQYF.